This T cell receptor (beta chain) was identified in a study of response to subunit inactivated influenza vaccine. A word on this clonotype: Its antigen remains unidentified.

Study-level points and caveats: There was a suggestion from the authors that each seasonal influenza vaccination recruits few new T cells.

TCRdb reprocessed the RT-PCR reads with MiXCR, giving one entry per CDR3 protein. The repertoire holds over 400,000 distinct CDR3 sequences, with over 10% as singletons. Trimming took off 5 bases at V and 3 bases at J, with 11 bases between the two ends. CDR1 is SGHAT and CDR2 is FQNNGV in the germline V gene. The CDR3 contains 13 residues. The receptor was isolated from a man between 50 and 59 years old who received an inactivated influenza vaccine. The chain links TRBV11-2 to TRBJ2-7; tentative D call: TRBD2 (5 bases). This specimen was PBMCs from blood, taken 45 days after vaccination. Written as DNA, the CDR3 is TGTGCCAGCAGCCACAATGGAGGCTACGAGCAGTACTTC. Encoded protein: CASSHNGGYEQYF.